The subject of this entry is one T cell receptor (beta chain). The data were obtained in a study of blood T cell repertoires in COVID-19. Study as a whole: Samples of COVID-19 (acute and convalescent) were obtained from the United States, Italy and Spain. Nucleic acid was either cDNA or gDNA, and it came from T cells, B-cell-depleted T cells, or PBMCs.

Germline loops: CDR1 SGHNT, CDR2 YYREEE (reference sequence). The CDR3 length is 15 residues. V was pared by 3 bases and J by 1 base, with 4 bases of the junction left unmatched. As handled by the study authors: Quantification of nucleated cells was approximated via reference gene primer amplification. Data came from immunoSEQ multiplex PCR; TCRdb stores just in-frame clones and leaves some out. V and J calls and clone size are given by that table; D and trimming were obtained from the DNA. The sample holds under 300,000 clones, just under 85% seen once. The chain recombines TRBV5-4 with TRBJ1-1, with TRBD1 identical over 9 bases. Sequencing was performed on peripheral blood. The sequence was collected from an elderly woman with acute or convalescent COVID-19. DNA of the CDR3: TGTGCCAGCAGCTCCCAACAGGGGGCGAACACTGAAGCTTTCTTT. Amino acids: CASSSQQGANTEAFF.